The T cell receptor beta chain under discussion was sequenced for a study of naive and memory T cell subsets. General study points: TCR transcript changes with activation or differentiation may affect this RNA method.

Four PCR rounds used nested alpha and beta constant region primers plus the SP2 primer. MiXCR, run by TCRdb on the 5' RACE reads, gives a single entry per CDR3 protein. The repertoire includes more than 45,000 distinct CDR3 sequences, over 7% of them detected once, and 8.5% to 10% sits in the top ten. This clonotype was counted between two and nine times. What it recognizes is unknown. The CDR3 totals 16 residues. Trimming stripped 5 bases from V and 6 bases from J, with 20 bases between. The library had UMIs added by 3' ligation of an oligonucleotide to TCR cDNA. Whole-blood samples were 2.5 to 3 ml of peripheral blood from healthy adult volunteers. Cells were not sorted; total RNA input targeted about 1 to 1000 ng.

The sequence derives from a male donor in good health. This sequence joins TRBV12-3 or TRBV12-4 and TRBJ2-1; tentative D call: TRBD1 (5 bases). The CDR3 bases are TGTGCCAGCAGTCGGATACAGGCGGCCGAGCGCAATGAGCAGTTCTTC. Encoded protein: CASSRIQAAERNEQFF.